The clone carrying this T cell receptor (beta chain) has a handful of counts. As yet, its antigen is unknown. Libraries were prepared by immunoSEQ multiplex PCR; TCRdb keeps only in-frame clonotypes and omits some of them. The sample includes 45,000 to 55,000 clones, more than 60% of them seen just once. Time point reported: week 35, safety follow-up. The study gave 300 ug of mutant IDH1 20-mer peptide per vaccine dose, with topical imiquimod. Donors' newly diagnosed IDH1-mutant WHO grade 3 or 4 astrocytomas lacked nuclear ATRX. This specimen belongs to a study of a mutant IDH1 vaccine in newly diagnosed glioma. Study information: Visit timing is recorded as week 35 for V12 and week 47 for V13.

From germline, CDR1 is LNHDA and CDR2 SQIVND (reference sequence). The V and J ends lost 4 bases and 6 bases respectively, with 16 bases between them. CDR3 size: 15 residues. This clonotype was sampled from a man between 35 and 55 years old with glioma. This specimen was PBMCs, taken from a glioma patient whose treatment included an IDH1 peptide vaccine. The rearrangement links TRBV19 to TRBJ1-5; D is possibly TRBD1 (6 bases). The CDR3 here is CASSSLGTGTQPQHF. The DNA for the CDR3 is TGTGCCAGTAGTAGCCTCGGAACAGGGACTCAGCCCCAGCATTTT.